The clone carrying this T cell receptor beta chain was seen more than once but under ten times. Antigen unknown. The sample belongs to a study of blood T cells in healthy people across ages. In the study overall: About one barcoded beta molecule per two T cells was captured by template switching. Study conclusions and caveats: Researchers judged that diversity estimates from one million T cells fell short of true values. Diversity was higher, and naive CD4+ cells more numerous, in long-lived donors than in aged donors. PBMCs went unsorted, and a conclusive naive versus antigen-experienced comparison was therefore prevented.

It was with a sample-barcoded 5' primer and a J-beta primer mix that a second PCR of roughly 7 to 12 cycles was run. TCRdb itself ran the 5' RACE reads through MiXCR, one entry per CDR3 protein. This sample has roughly 1,700,000 distinct CDR3 sequences, with 28% found just once. This CDR3 contains 17 residues. The V gene's germline CDR1 is MNHNY and CDR2 SVGAGI (reference sequence). Unmatched junction bases numbered 7, after V lost 0 bases and J lost 2 bases. This receptor was obtained from a woman aged 25 to 39 in good health. The chain uses TRBV6-6 and TRBJ2-3, with TRBD2 matching 8 bases. Sequencing input: blood. CDR3 nucleotides: TGTGCCAGCAGTTACTCGAAGGGCGGGAGGTCCACAGATACGCAGTATTTT. It is translated as CASSYSKGGRSTDTQYF.